A selection of T cell receptor beta chains follows, all from one sample in a study of cytotoxic CD8 clonotypes in ibrutinib-treated CLL. The protocol was immunoSEQ multiplex PCR, while the TCRdb copy is restricted to in-frame clones and leaves out a portion. The sample consists of 35,000 to 50,000 clones, about 70% of them appearing once. The input for sequencing was PBMCs, taken at disease progression, from a patient treated with ibrutinib. These receptors all come from a human donor with chronic lymphocytic leukemia. CDR3s include the opening cysteine and the closing phenylalanine or tryptophan. Fields, in order: D gene, J gene, clone size, V gene, CDR3 protein, CDR3 DNA. A D gene is named only where the DNA matches it firmly. Expanded clones are given a class, and other clones once, few, many or no size at all.

-	TRBJ1-2	-	TRBV28	CASSFRGANYGYTF	TGTGCCAGCAGTTTTCGAGGAGCTAACTATGGCTACACCTTC
TRBD2	TRBJ2-2	-	TRBV27	CASSLLKGLAGVIGELFF	TGTGCCAGCAGTTTGCTAAAGGGACTAGCGGGAGTTATCGGGGAGCTGTTTTTT
TRBD2	TRBJ2-2	-	TRBV4-2	CASSQDPGLAAGVGGELFF	TGTGCCAGCAGCCAAGATCCCGGACTAGCGGCAGGAGTAGGCGGGGAGCTGTTTTTT
-	TRBJ1-2	-	TRBV4-1	CASSQDGGFYGYTF	TGCGCCAGCAGCCAAGATGGGGGATTCTATGGCTACACCTTC
-	TRBJ1-4	-	TRBV25-1	CASSEWGATNEKLFF	TGTGCCAGCAGTGAATGGGGGGCAACTAATGAAAAACTGTTTTTT
-	TRBJ2-2	once	TRBV7-3	CASKRTVNTGELFF	TGTGCCAGCAAGAGGACGGTGAACACCGGGGAGCTGTTTTTT
TRBD1	TRBJ1-1	once	TRBV6-5	CASSYSTGSTEAFF	TGTGCCAGCAGTTACTCGACAGGGAGCACTGAAGCTTTCTTT
-	TRBJ1-3	-	TRBV11-2	CASNPGHENTIYF	TGTGCCAGCAACCCGGGACACGAAAACACCATATATTTT
-	TRBJ2-7	medium-sized	TRBV5-5	CASSPGPFSSYEQYF	TGTGCCAGCAGCCCAGGGCCATTCAGCTCCTACGAGCAGTACTTC
-	TRBJ2-2	-	TRBV7-9	CASSFFLSNTGELFF	TGTGCCAGCAGCTTCTTCCTGTCGAACACCGGGGAGCTGTTTTTT
TRBD2	TRBJ2-3	-	TRBV4-2	CASSQEAGDHYTQYF	TGTGCCAGCAGCCAAGAAGCGGGGGACCATTATACGCAGTATTTT
TRBD1	TRBJ2-1	-	TRBV5-1	CASSHGQGVSYNEQFF	TGCGCCAGCAGCCACGGACAGGGAGTGTCCTACAATGAGCAGTTCTTC
TRBD2	TRBJ2-5	once	TRBV5-4	CASSLKAGGETQYF	TGTGCCAGCAGCTTGAAGGCGGGGGGAGAGACCCAGTACTTC
TRBD1	TRBJ1-1	few	TRBV9	CASSSTGQMNTEAFF	TGTGCCAGCAGCTCGACGGGACAGATGAACACTGAAGCTTTCTTT
-	TRBJ2-2	few	TRBV15	CATRPRGPNTGELFF	TGTGCCACCAGGCCCCGGGGGCCGAACACCGGGGAGCTGTTTTTT
TRBD1	TRBJ2-3	-	TRBV13	CASSSSGQGTDTQYF	TGTGCCAGCAGCTCCTCTGGACAGGGAACAGATACGCAGTATTTT
TRBD1	TRBJ1-2	few	TRBV11-2	CASSGRDRGHYGYTF	TGTGCCAGCAGCGGACGGGACAGGGGGCATTATGGCTACACCTTC
-	TRBJ1-1	-	TRBV5-6	CASSPWGRGNTEAFF	TGTGCCAGCAGCCCCTGGGGCAGGGGGAACACTGAAGCTTTCTTT
TRBD2	TRBJ2-1	-	TRBV7-9	CASSLLIRREGHREQFF	TGTGCCAGCAGCTTATTAATCAGACGGGAGGGCCATCGTGAGCAGTTCTTC
-	TRBJ1-2	-	TRBV14	CASSAQPWDGYTF	TGTGCCAGCAGCGCACAGCCCTGGGATGGCTACACCTTC
-	TRBJ2-7	-	TRBV11-2	CASSPSYEQYF	TGTGCCAGCAGCCCCTCCTACGAGCAGTACTTC
-	TRBJ1-1	-	TRBV11-2	CASSPDRGEIEAFF	TGTGCCAGCAGCCCGGACAGAGGGGAAATAGAAGCTTTCTTT
-	TRBJ1-5	-	TRBV6-6	CASSYEGIQPQHF	TGTGCCAGCAGTTACGAGGGTATACAGCCCCAGCATTTT
TRBD2	TRBJ2-2	-	TRBV2	CASSSSGRRTTGELFF	TGTGCCAGCAGTTCCAGCGGGAGGCGAACAACCGGGGAGCTGTTTTTT
-	TRBJ1-2	few	TRBV2	CASSASGYGYTF	TGTGCCAGCAGTGCGTCAGGGTATGGCTACACCTTC
TRBD1	TRBJ2-2	-	TRBV5-1	CASRNPQTGWTGELFF	TGCGCCAGCAGGAACCCCCAGACAGGGTGGACCGGGGAGCTGTTTTTT
TRBD1	TRBJ2-3	-	TRBV2	CASSPGQGHTDTQYF	TGTGCCAGCAGCCCGGGACAGGGACACACAGATACGCAGTATTTT
TRBD1	TRBJ1-1	once	TRBV19	CATSQGAPSMNTEAFF	TGTGCCACTTCACAGGGGGCACCGTCCATGAACACTGAAGCTTTCTTT
TRBD1	TRBJ2-5	once	TRBV4-2	CASSQTVSGQGQETQYF	TGTGCCAGCAGCCAGACCGTTTCGGGACAGGGACAGGAGACCCAGTACTTC
-	TRBJ1-2	once	TRBV18	CASSPDGAPYGYTF	TGTGCCAGCTCACCAGACGGGGCGCCCTATGGCTACACCTTC
-	TRBJ2-5	-	TRBV5-1	CASSLYGSPRGETQYF	TGCGCCAGCAGCTTGTACGGGAGCCCGCGAGGGGAGACCCAGTACTTC
-	TRBJ1-6	few	TRBV4-1	CASSLQTMGSPLHF	TGCGCCAGCAGCCTCCAGACTATGGGTTCACCCCTCCACTTT
-	TRBJ1-1	-	TRBV10-3	CAISDSWDTEAFF	TGTGCCATCAGTGACTCGTGGGACACTGAAGCTTTCTTT
-	TRBJ1-2	few	TRBV19	CASSMGVETPGYTF	TGTGCCAGTAGTATGGGTGTGGAGACTCCTGGCTACACCTTC
-	TRBJ2-7	-	TRBV27	CASNSAGSDSYEQYF	TGTGCCAGCAATTCGGCTGGTAGTGACTCCTACGAGCAGTACTTC
-	TRBJ2-2	medium-sized	TRBV6-4	CASSARSTGELFF	TGTGCCAGCAGTGCTAGGAGCACCGGGGAGCTGTTTTTT
TRBD1	TRBJ1-4	-	TRBV27	CASMNRGDTNEKLFF	TGTGCCAGCATGAACAGGGGTGACACTAATGAAAAACTGTTTTTT
TRBD1	TRBJ1-5	-	TRBV19	CASRLQGNQPQHF	TGTGCCAGTAGGCTACAGGGGAATCAGCCCCAGCATTTT
TRBD1	TRBJ1-1	-	TRBV18	CASSPQRGPRDTEAFF	TGTGCCAGCTCACCTCAGAGGGGGCCAAGGGACACTGAAGCTTTCTTT
-	TRBJ1-5	few	TRBV20-1	CSALQETAQHF	TGCAGTGCGTTACAGGAAACAGCCCAGCATTTT